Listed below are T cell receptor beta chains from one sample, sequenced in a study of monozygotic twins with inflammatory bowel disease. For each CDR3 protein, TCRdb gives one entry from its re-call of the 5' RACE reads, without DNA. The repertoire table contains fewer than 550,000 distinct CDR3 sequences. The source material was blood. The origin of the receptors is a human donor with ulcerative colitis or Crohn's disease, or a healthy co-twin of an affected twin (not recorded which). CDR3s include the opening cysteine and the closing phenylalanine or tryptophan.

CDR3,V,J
CASSWISYNEQFF,TRBV6-1,TRBJ2-1
CASARGDQPQHF,TRBV7-9,TRBJ1-5
CAIRTPPNYGYTF,TRBV10-3,TRBJ1-2
CASSLGPQLDTQYF,TRBV7-9,TRBJ2-3
CASRTRAANYGYTF,TRBV5-6,TRBJ1-2
CASSPFPGGKTNEKLFF,TRBV3-1,TRBJ1-4
CASATGQHNEQFF,TRBV19,TRBJ2-1
CSARQGAPNTGELFF,TRBV29-1,TRBJ2-2
CATTSEGGQPQHF,TRBV15,TRBJ1-5
CSVAGPWTGGKHEQYF,TRBV29-1,TRBJ2-7
CSAKWGTGIDTIYF,TRBV20-1,TRBJ1-3
CASSLERGLAFF,TRBV5-1,TRBJ1-1
CASSLRLEGDTQYF,TRBV5-4,TRBJ2-3
CSARPRDLYTGELFF,TRBV20-1,TRBJ2-2
CASSQGRGTGGYTF,TRBV4-3,TRBJ1-2
CASSLAVTGATEAFF,TRBV5-1,TRBJ1-1
CASSLAPRPGGTDTQYF,TRBV7-2,TRBJ2-3
CASSRGGEYGYTF,TRBV6-5,TRBJ1-2
CASSQAGRGSQETQYF,TRBV4-1,TRBJ2-5
CASHSGGEGPQHF,TRBV28,TRBJ1-5
CASSLFFGGPSTDTQYF,TRBV5-6,TRBJ2-3
CAWSLGPEKLFF,TRBV30,TRBJ1-4
CASRKRTPPEQYF,TRBV28,TRBJ2-7
CARSTGVDTEAFF,TRBV5-3,TRBJ1-1
CASSPRTGALNTGELFF,TRBV7-3,TRBJ2-2
CASSLQSRAGSPGDTQYF,TRBV7-3,TRBJ2-3
CASSRDRVGENIQYF,TRBV19,TRBJ2-4
CASSQDIGTGLYNEQFF,TRBV4-3,TRBJ2-1
CASSLAGGSWETQYF,TRBV7-2,TRBJ2-5
CASSYSRDGIYEQYF,TRBV6-5,TRBJ2-7
CASGTDGANVLTF,TRBV12-3/TRBV12-4,TRBJ2-6
CATTVASGANVLTF,TRBV19,TRBJ2-6
CASSEQTGRPNEQFF,TRBV9,TRBJ2-1
CASSYSGTSGVGYNEQFF,TRBV12-3/TRBV12-4,TRBJ2-1
CASSLRGASDTQYF,TRBV5-4,TRBJ2-3
CASRTRSEKNTGELFF,TRBV28,TRBJ2-2
CASSQDGIGGKAGEQFF,TRBV4-1,TRBJ2-1
CASSRITYEQYF,TRBV6-2/TRBV6-3,TRBJ2-7
CASSLAYTGTYEQYF,TRBV7-2,TRBJ2-7
CASSPGTAAPLGYTF,TRBV5-1,TRBJ1-2
CASSLSPSNTEAFF,TRBV7-9,TRBJ1-1
CSARVGGTGGLSETQYF,TRBV20-1,TRBJ2-5
CAISVLGGGGELFF,TRBV10-3,TRBJ2-2
CASSPQAQTGTEAFF,TRBV18,TRBJ1-1
CASSPEQGAYGYTF,TRBV5-4,TRBJ1-2
CADELSEGNEQFF,TRBV7-9,TRBJ2-1
CASSLGGAQNSPLHF,TRBV7-9,TRBJ1-6
CASSVQGGGLYGYTF,TRBV9,TRBJ1-2
CAIRGPQETQYF,TRBV10-3,TRBJ2-5
CASSLVGPGDQPQHF,TRBV28,TRBJ1-5
CASSLVLAGTTDTQYF,TRBV5-1,TRBJ2-3